The entry below gives a single TCR beta chain sequence along with its context. Antigen specificity is unknown. The CDR3 length is 16 residues. CDR1 LNHNV and CDR2 YYDKDF come from the germline V gene (reference sequence). The germline V and J ends were trimmed by 7 bases and 0 bases, with 18 bases remaining between them. Profiling relied on immunoSEQ multiplex PCR, and the TCRdb table lists in-frame clones only, not all of them. The sample carries around 15,000 clones, approximately 90% recorded once. The sample is drawn from a study of monozygotic twins with cystic fibrosis. Study findings and constraints: Shared CDR3 numbers were not associated with age, concordance or severity. Nucleotide-identical clonotype sharing was significantly higher within monozygotic CF twin pairs than between unrelated CF individuals.

This sequence joins TRBV15 and TRBJ1-1, with a possible D match to TRBD1 (6 bases). The sample consisted of blood. The sequence came from a boy younger than 18 with cystic fibrosis. Here the CDR3 reads CATIPGGGNMNTEAFF. As DNA, the CDR3 is TGTGCCACCATTCCGGGAGGGGGGAACATGAACACTGAAGCTTTCTTT.